The rows below give T cell receptor beta chains drawn from one sample of a study of blood T cell repertoires in COVID-19. The repertoire was sequenced with immunoSEQ multiplex PCR; TCRdb's copy has only in-frame clones and lacks some. In the table there are roughly 76,000 clones, over 85% of which are singletons. Specimen: peripheral blood. The receptors here all came from a middle-aged man with acute or convalescent COVID-19. Both conserved end residues are part of each CDR3. D genes are given only for firm matches. Clone size is stated in some rows and not others, as once, few, many or a class when expanded.

>TRBV5-1|.|.|TRBJ2-7
CASSFMDSYEQYF
TGCGCCAGCAGCTTTATGGACAGCTACGAGCAGTACTTC
>TRBV28|.|.|TRBJ1-5
CASSLSARWNQPQHF
TGTGCCAGCAGTTTATCAGCGCGGTGGAATCAGCCCCAGCATTTT
>TRBV3-1/TRBV3-2|.|TRBD1|TRBJ1-6
CASSPFQGASYNSPLHF
TGTGCCAGCAGCCCATTTCAGGGGGCCTCCTATAATTCACCCCTCCACTTT
>TRBV27|.|.|TRBJ2-2
CASRPLVAGELFF
TGTGCCAGCAGGCCTTTAGTAGCCGGGGAGCTGTTTTTT
>TRBV7-9|once|.|TRBJ1-2
CASSPARALANYGYTF
TGTGCCAGCAGCCCTGCGCGGGCACTAGCTAACTATGGCTACACCTTC
>TRBV18|.|TRBD1|TRBJ1-2
CASSPGTGKDDGYTF
TGTGCCAGCTCACCTGGGACAGGGAAAGACGATGGCTACACCTTC
>TRBV13|.|TRBD1|TRBJ1-3
CASSIGTAGNTIYF
TGTGCCAGCAGCATAGGGACAGCTGGAAACACCATATATTTT
>TRBV5-5|.|.|TRBJ2-2
CASSKGWGHIGELFF
TGTGCCAGCAGTAAGGGCTGGGGGCATATCGGGGAGCTGTTTTTT
>TRBV18|.|.|TRBJ2-5
CASSGQRQETQYF
TGTGCCAGCTCAGGACAGCGCCAAGAGACCCAGTACTTC
>TRBV4-2|.|.|TRBJ2-7
CASSQDITGIGSYEQYF
TGTGCCAGCAGCCAAGATATCACAGGTATCGGGTCCTACGAGCAGTACTTC
>TRBV7-5|.|.|TRBJ1-2
CARSNRGYGYTF
TGTGCCAGAAGCAATAGGGGGTATGGCTACACCTTC
>TRBV7-2|.|.|TRBJ2-3
CASSSAGTLSDTQYF
TGTGCCAGCAGCTCGGCTGGGACTCTTTCGGATACGCAGTATTTT
>TRBV3-1/TRBV3-2|.|.|TRBJ2-7
CASSRPGAGEQYF
TGTGCCAGCAGCCGCCCAGGGGCGGGTGAGCAGTACTTC
>TRBV12-3/TRBV12-4|.|.|TRBJ1-1
CASSSDTFMAFF
TGTGCCAGCAGCTCGGACACATTTATGGCTTTCTTT
>TRBV7-2|.|.|TRBJ1-3
CASSFRGEGNTIYF
TGTGCCAGCAGCTTCAGGGGAGAAGGAAACACCATATATTTT
>TRBV6-2/TRBV6-3|.|.|TRBJ2-3
CASSTGFGEADTQYF
TGTGCCAGCAGCACCGGGTTTGGTGAGGCAGATACGCAGTATTTT
>TRBV7-9|.|.|TRBJ1-5
CASSLGGGIGGQPQHF
TGTGCCAGCAGCTTAGGTGGCGGAATAGGTGGTCAGCCCCAGCATTTT
>TRBV5-4|few|.|TRBJ1-2
CASNPLDGHGYTF
TGTGCCAGCAACCCCCTAGACGGTCATGGCTACACCTTC
>TRBV5-1|.|.|TRBJ2-7
CASSGKTGTYEQYF
TGCGCCAGCAGCGGTAAGACAGGAACCTACGAGCAGTACTTC
>TRBV3-1/TRBV3-2|.|TRBD1|TRBJ1-2
CASSPDRGGGYTF
TGTGCCAGCAGCCCGGACAGGGGCGGTGGCTACACCTTC
>TRBV30|.|TRBD2|TRBJ2-7
CAWSTGTSGRSEQYF
TGTGCCTGGTCAACAGGTACTAGCGGGAGATCCGAGCAGTACTTC
>TRBV11-2|.|.|TRBJ2-3
CASSLGGLSTDTQYF
TGTGCCAGCAGCTTAGGGGGACTTTCCACAGATACGCAGTATTTT
>TRBV10-3|.|.|TRBJ1-2
CAISGGGIYGYTF
TGTGCCATCAGTGGAGGAGGGATCTATGGCTACACCTTC
>TRBV28|.|.|TRBJ1-5
CASSPGGANSNQPQHF
TGTGCCAGCAGTCCCGGTGGGGCGAATAGCAATCAGCCCCAGCATTTT
>TRBV5-1|.|TRBD1|TRBJ1-1
CASSLARPDRGQTDTEAFF
TGCGCCAGCAGCTTGGCCCGTCCGGACAGGGGTCAGACGGACACTGAAGCTTTCTTT
>TRBV16|.|TRBD1|TRBJ2-7
CASSHGTGGNYYEQYF
TGTGCCAGCAGCCACGGGACAGGGGGAAACTATTACGAGCAGTACTTC
>TRBV27|.|TRBD2|TRBJ2-2
CASSLGTSGRSNTGELFF
TGTGCCAGCAGTCTCGGGACTAGCGGGAGATCGAACACCGGGGAGCTGTTTTTT
>TRBV19|.|.|TRBJ1-4
CASRVTGTWEKLFF
TGTGCCAGTAGGGTTACAGGGACGTGGGAAAAACTGTTTTTT
>TRBV19|.|TRBD1|TRBJ1-5
CASSTGRDRALSNQPQHF
TGTGCCAGTAGTACGGGCCGGGACAGGGCGTTGAGCAATCAGCCCCAGCATTTT